The clone carrying this T cell receptor (beta chain) was observed a single time. Its specificity is unknown. TCRdb reprocessed the 5' RACE reads with MiXCR, giving one entry per CDR3 protein. The table shows 350,000 to 550,000 distinct CDR3 sequences, with roughly 18% occurring only once. The data were taken from a study of T-cell memory formation after mild COVID-19. The wider study: Largely, the TCR clusters proved donor specific.

Overall study results and limits: CD8+ contracting clones occupied EMRA, while CD4+ ones occupied mainly CM and EM.

The receptor comes from a man in his late teens or twenties who had mild COVID-19 (a few samples of this study predate the infection). Cell type and time point are not known. Sequencing was done on a sample of PBMCs or a T cell subset sorted from them (not recorded which).

CDR3: CASSLVGAKGYTF. CDR3 nucleotide sequence: TGCGCCAGCAGCTTGGTCGGGGCCAAGGGCTACACCTTC. The V gene is TRBV5-1, the J gene TRBJ1-2; D possibly corresponds to TRBD1 (5 bases). The CDR3 runs to 13 residues. CDR1 is SGHRS and CDR2 is YFSETQ in the germline V gene. Deletions cut 0 bases from V and 8 bases from J, with 11 bases between.